The 18 T cell receptor beta chains given below trace back to one sample, sequenced in a study of T-cell reconstitution after alpha-beta-depleted transplantation in children. A TCRbeta library incorporating unique molecular identifiers was prepared. TCRdb called the PCR reads again in MiXCR, with one record for every CDR3 protein. Of roughly 500,000 distinct CDR3 sequences in the sample, roughly a tenth were seen once. The sample here was PBMCs, taken before TCRalphabeta/CD19-depleted stem cell transplant. Receptor source: a child aged 2 to 15 with inherited bone marrow failure, due to receive a stem cell transplant.

The chain couples TRBV2 to TRBJ1-6; unclear D gene. The V gene's germline CDR1 is SNHLY and CDR2 FYNNEI. This CDR3 spans 14 amino acids. V was cut by 4 bases and J by 0 bases, with 4 bases left in between. The CDR3: CASSVGSYNSPLHF. The CDR3 region has the DNA TGTGCCAGCAGTGTGGGCTCCTATAATTCACCCCTCCACTTT.

This clonotype was found many times. The genes are TRBV5-1 and TRBJ2-3; D is undetermined. This CDR3 region has 13 residues. CDR1 SGHRS and CDR2 YFSETQ come from the germline V gene. The V end was cut by 1 base, the J end by 4 bases, with 7 bases between. CDR3 residues: CASSLIGPDTQYF. The CDR3 DNA is TGCGCCAGCAGCTTGATCGGGCCAGATACGCAGTATTTT.

This clonotype was picked up many times. The V call is TRBV12-3 or TRBV12-4, the J call TRBJ1-2; D remains unclear. The CDR3 sequence is 14 residues long. The V end was cut by 6 bases, the J end by 6 bases, with 17 bases between. The CDR3 sequence is CASSPAAAEDGYTF. DNA of the CDR3: TGTGCCAGCAGCCCCGCGGCAGCGGAGGATGGCTACACCTTC.

Remarks on this clonotype: One junction end disagrees with the germline gene, perhaps due to a read error. The gene calls are TRBV6-1 and TRBJ2-2, with TRBD2 identical over 12 bases. Germline-derived CDR1 and CDR2 are MNHNS and SASEGT. CDR3 size: 16 residues. Here the CDR3 reads CASKGLAGLNTGDLFF. In DNA, the CDR3 is TGTGCCAGCAAGGGACTAGCGGGTTTGAATACCGGGGACCTGTTTTTT.

This clonotype was detected many times. The chain is built from TRBV5-6 and TRBJ2-3; 10 nucleotides align to TRBD2. This CDR3 comprises 16 residues. V shed 0 bases and J 6 bases; nucleotides not matched to a gene: 7. Germline lookup yields CDR1 SGHDT and CDR2 YYEEEE. In DNA form, the CDR3 reads TGTGCCAGCAGCTTGGAAGTAGCGGGAGGAGTCGATACGCAGTATTTT. Its translation: CASSLEVAGGVDTQYF.

This clonotype appeared many times. This rearrangement joins TRBV20-1 to TRBJ2-1; TRBD1 agrees at 8 bases. The junction had 5 bases not matched to a gene; V was cut back by 8 bases and J by 2 bases. CDR3 length: 13 residues. From germline, CDR1 is DFQATT and CDR2 SNEGSKA (reference sequence). CDR3 DNA: TGCAGTACAGGACAGGGAACCTACAATGAGCAGTTCTTC. Translating gives CSTGQGTYNEQFF.

The sample holds many counts of this clonotype. The gene calls are TRBV10-1 and TRBJ2-2, with 7 nucleotides matching TRBD2. Germline V gives CDR1 WNHNN, CDR2 SYGVQD (reference sequence). Trimming at V came to 2 bases and at J to 5 bases, leaving 5 bases not matched to a gene. The CDR3 loop spans 15 amino acids. This chain's CDR3 is CASSEGGGRTGELFF. The DNA of the CDR3 is TGCGCCAGCAGTGAGGGGGGAGGGAGGACCGGGGAGCTGTTTTTT.

There are many counts of this clonotype. The genes are TRBV12-3 or TRBV12-4 and TRBJ2-3, with 7 positions matching TRBD1. J was trimmed by 1 base and V by 8 bases; bases with no gene match: 6. The CDR3 covers 14 residues. CDR3 in DNA: TGTGCCAGCGGAGACAGGGCAGGCACAGATACGCAGTATTTT. Its translation: CASGDRAGTDTQYF.

This clonotype was counted ten times or more. The chain employs TRBV4-3 and TRBJ2-3; D perhaps matches TRBD2 (6 bases). The CDR3 covers 15 residues. Germline assignment: CDR1 LGHNA and CDR2 YSLEER. V lost 0 bases to trimming and J lost 0 bases, with 7 bases between them. CDR3 residues: CASSQDGRSTDTQYF. The CDR3 nucleotides are TGCGCCAGCAGCCAAGATGGGAGGAGCACAGATACGCAGTATTTT.

In this sample, this clonotype turned up many times. The V call is TRBV29-1, the J call TRBJ2-1; D is uncertain. The germline CDR1 and CDR2 sequences are SQVTM and ANQGSEA. Deletions cut 8 bases from V and 5 bases from J, with 13 bases between. This CDR3 has 12 residues. The CDR3 coding sequence is TGCAGCATCGGTGTGGCCCACAATGAGCAGTTCTTC. Translated: CSIGVAHNEQFF.

This clonotype was seen at least ten times. The genes are TRBV28 and TRBJ2-2, with D possibly matching TRBD1 (5 bases). Germline V CDR1 and CDR2: MDHEN, SYDVKM. V was shortened by 3 bases and J by 4 bases, with 9 bases between the two germline ends. The CDR3 consists of 14 residues. The CDR3 DNA sequence: TGTGCCAGCAGTTTGGGCAGGGTCACCGGGGAGCTGTTTTTT. Amino acids: CASSLGRVTGELFF.

This clonotype was recorded at least ten times. The DNA of the CDR3 is TGTGCCAGCAGTTTCGGGACAGGGCAAGAGACCCAGTACTTC. Translation: CASSFGTGQETQYF. V usage is TRBV12-3 or TRBV12-4 and J usage is TRBJ2-5; 9 bases fit TRBD1. Trimming at V came to 3 bases and at J to 2 bases, leaving 1 base not matched to a gene. CDR3 length: 14 amino acids.

This chain links TRBV20-1 with TRBJ2-1; TRBD2 aligns across 8 bases. The trim removed 5 bases at V and 0 bases at J, leaving 15 bases unmatched. Germline V gene data show CDR1 as DFQATT and CDR2 as SNEGSKA (reference sequence). The CDR3 totals 18 residues. CDR3 sequence: CSAREGGRTRSSYNEQFF. CDR3 DNA sequence: TGCAGTGCTCGGGAGGGTGGTCGGACCCGAAGCTCCTACAATGAGCAGTTCTTC.

This clonotype has just a few counts. This chain uses TRBV18 with TRBJ1-1, with D perhaps matching TRBD1 (5 bases). The V and J ends lost 3 bases and 4 bases respectively, with 12 bases between them. The CDR3 sequence is 14 residues long. Germline lookup yields CDR1 KGHSH and CDR2 LQKENI. CDR3 coding DNA: TGTGCCAGCTCACCGCCTATCCAGGGCACTGAAGCTTTCTTT. Its protein is CASSPPIQGTEAFF.

This clonotype has ten or more counts. The chain couples TRBV25-1 to TRBJ2-7; 10 bases map to TRBD1. This CDR3 comprises 15 residues. With 7 bases clipped from V and 6 bases from J, the junction kept 12 bases outside the gene matches. Germline CDR1 reads MGHDK; CDR2 reads SYGVNS. For the CDR3, the DNA is TGTGCCAGCATGGCCGCGACAGGGGGCTTTGGCGAGCAGTACTTC. The encoded protein is CASMAATGGFGEQYF.

This clonotype was observed many times. A read error may produce the germline difference seen at one junction end. The chain employs TRBV7-9 and TRBJ2-7; TRBD2 matches 8 bases. CDR1 and CDR2 from the germline V gene are SEHNR and FQNEAQ (reference sequence). The CDR3 totals 17 residues. The CDR3 spells CATSFSLAGHLTYEQYF. CDR3 nucleotides: TGTGCCACCAGCTTTTCCCTAGCGGGCCACCTTACCTACGAGCAGTACTTC.

The sample holds many counts of this clonotype. The chain combines TRBV5-1 with TRBJ2-3; 10 bases line up with TRBD2. The CDR3 runs 16 residues. V lost 1 base, J lost 4 bases, and 6 bases stayed unmatched. Germline values: CDR1 SGHRS, CDR2 YFSETQ. The CDR3 DNA sequence: TGCGCCAGCAGCTTGCTTGGGACTAGCGAGGCAGATACGCAGTATTTT. Translating it yields CASSLLGTSEADTQYF.

This clonotype was counted at least ten times. The chain is built from TRBV12-3 or TRBV12-4 and TRBJ2-1, with D unresolved. The ends were cut back, 3 bases at V and 8 bases at J, with 8 bases in the middle. The CDR3 has 12 residues. CDR3 protein: CASSFIIYEQFF. The CDR3 region has the DNA TGTGCCAGCAGTTTTATAATCTATGAGCAGTTCTTC.